This passage covers 14 T cell receptor beta chains from one sample sequenced in a study of T cell responses to AZD1222 COVID-19 vaccine. Produced via immunoSEQ multiplex PCR; TCRdb's table is partial and in-frame only. The table lists about 100,000 clones, less than 90% of them singletons. Here the sequenced sample was peripheral blood, taken on day 0 of AZD1222 vaccination. These receptors all come from an adult in good health.

This clone was counted a single time. This sequence joins TRBV4-1 and TRBJ1-2; weak D call: TRBD1 (5 bases). CDR1 and CDR2 from the germline V gene are MGHRA and YSYEKL. Trimming shortened V by 3 bases and J by 0 bases, and 17 bases separated the two germline ends. This CDR3 comprises 17 residues. The CDR3 region is CASSQEGRERANYGYTF. The CDR3 DNA is TGCGCCAGCAGCCAGGAGGGCAGGGAGAGGGCTAACTATGGCTACACCTTC.

J is TRBJ2-5 and V is TRBV3-1 (or the pseudogene TRBV3-2); 8 bases agree with TRBD1. Germline V gene lookup returns CDR1 LGHDT and CDR2 YNNKEL (reference sequence). V lost 4 bases and J lost 1; bases outside the gene matches: 8. The CDR3 extends over 16 amino acids. The CDR3 reads CASSPSTGERQETQYF. CDR3 DNA: TGTGCCAGCAGCCCTTCGACAGGGGAACGCCAAGAGACCCAGTACTTC.

The chain recombines TRBV11-1 with TRBJ1-1, with no clear D. The CDR3 has 14 residues. CDR1 and CDR2 (germline): SGHAT, FQDESV (reference sequence). V shed 5 bases and J shed 4 bases, with 14 bases lying between them. Here the CDR3 DNA reads TGTGCCAGCAGCCCCCTGACGGCGGGCACTGAAGCTTTCTTT. It translates to CASSPLTAGTEAFF.

V gene TRBV30 combines with J gene TRBJ1-4; possibly TRBD1 for D (6 bases). CDR1 is GTSNPN and CDR2 is SVGIG in the germline V gene (reference sequence). CDR3 length: 14 residues. V was pared by 7 bases and J by 14 bases, with 26 bases between. The CDR3 reads CAYGSDSPSSPLFF. CDR3 bases: TGTGCCTACGGATCGGACAGCCCTTCATCGCCTCTGTTTTTT. Supplemented by reference TRBV30 and TRBJ1-4, the full variable domain reads SQTIHQWPATLVQPVGSPLSLECTVEGTSNPNLYWYRQAAGRGLQLLFYSVGIGQISSEVPQNLSASRPQDRQFILSSKKLLLSDSGFYLCAYGSDSPSSPLFFGSGTQLSVL.

This rearrangement joins TRBV4-2 to TRBJ2-1; possible D gene TRBD2, 6 bases. The CDR3 is 13 residues long. Trimming took off 4 bases at V and 4 bases at J, with 8 bases between the two ends. The germline V gene encodes CDR1 LGHNA and CDR2 YNFKEQ. CDR3 residues: CASSPGGYNEQFF. CDR3 coding DNA: TGTGCCAGCAGCCCAGGAGGGTACAATGAGCAGTTCTTC.

This chain connects TRBV6-5 to TRBJ2-1; perhaps TRBD2 as D (6 bases). The CDR3 covers 14 residues. Germline CDR1 and CDR2: MNHEY and SVGAGI. Between the trimmed V and J ends, which lost 2 bases and 1 base, there was a span of 6 bases. CDR3: CASSYGGSYNEQFF. Written as DNA, the CDR3 is TGTGCCAGCAGTTACGGGGGGTCCTACAATGAGCAGTTCTTC.

V is TRBV30 and J is TRBJ1-1; D remains ambiguous. Trimming removed 1 base from V and 11 bases from J, with 17 bases in between. Germline CDR1 and CDR2: GTSNPN and SVGIG (reference sequence). The CDR3 runs 13 residues. The CDR3 region is CAWSGARRTGAFF. CDR3 nucleotides: TGTGCCTGGAGTGGGGCTAGGCGAACGGGGGCTTTCTTT.

The rearrangement joins TRBV2 to TRBJ1-5; D uncertain. With 6 bases removed from V and 0 bases from J, the gap between germline ends came to 15 bases. This CDR3 region has 16 residues. Germline V gives CDR1 SNHLY, CDR2 FYNNEI. In nucleotides, the CDR3 is TGTGCCAGCAGGGGTGGGTTTTATTTTAGCAATCAGCCCCAGCATTTT. It is translated as CASRGGFYFSNQPQHF.

The chain is built from TRBV19 and TRBJ2-7; D ambiguous. The V gene's germline CDR1 is LNHDA and CDR2 SQIVND (reference sequence). The V and J ends lost 5 bases and 2 bases respectively, with 16 bases between them. This CDR3 spans 15 amino acids. The CDR3 sequence is CASSLSLTSPYEQYF. The CDR3, as DNA: TGTGCCAGTAGTTTGTCTCTTACCTCTCCCTACGAGCAGTACTTC.

The chain joins TRBV5-1 to TRBJ2-7; 9 nucleotides align to TRBD1. The CDR3 consists of 16 residues. Trimming at V came to 4 bases and at J to 0 bases, leaving 8 bases not matched to a gene. The germline V gene encodes CDR1 SGHRS and CDR2 YFSETQ. The CDR3 spells CASSLRGQGPSYEQYF. In nucleotides, the CDR3 is TGCGCCAGCAGCCTTCGGGGACAGGGCCCCTCCTACGAGCAGTACTTC.

V and J are TRBV27 and TRBJ1-6, with 7 bases aligning to TRBD1. With 4 bases clipped from V and 9 bases from J, the junction kept 6 bases outside the gene matches. The length of the CDR3 is 14 residues. Looked up from germline, CDR1 is MNHEY and CDR2 is SMNVEV (reference sequence). This CDR3 reads CASSSLTGRSPLHF. The CDR3, as DNA: TGTGCCAGCAGTTCTCTGACAGGGCGTTCACCCCTCCACTTT.

V is TRBV19 and J is TRBJ1-1; TRBD1 aligns across 9 bases. Germline trimming cut 6 bases from V and 3 bases from J; bases unmatched to any gene: 8. CDR1 is LNHDA and CDR2 is SQIVND in the germline V gene (reference sequence). This CDR3 has 15 amino acids. Here the CDR3 reads CASSLGTGSYTEAFF. In DNA form, the CDR3 reads TGTGCCAGTAGCCTCGGGACAGGGTCCTACACTGAAGCTTTCTTT.

The rearrangement uses TRBV5-6 and TRBJ1-2; TRBD1 matches 9 bases. The CDR3 runs to 13 residues. Germline V lookup: CDR1 SGHDT, CDR2 YYEEEE. V gave up 4 bases and J gave up 5 bases; unmatched junction bases: 3. In nucleotides, the CDR3 is TGTGCCAGCAGCATGGGGACAGGGTATGGCTACACCTTC. Translation: CASSMGTGYGYTF.

The chain carries TRBV6-5 and TRBJ1-2, with 7 bases identical to TRBD1. CDR3 size: 16 residues. With 4 bases clipped from V and 1 base from J, the junction kept 9 bases outside the gene matches. The germline V gene has CDR1 MNHEY and CDR2 SVGAGI. The CDR3 loop is CASSFGSQGGNYGYTF. The CDR3 DNA sequence: TGTGCCAGCAGTTTTGGTTCGCAGGGGGGTAACTATGGCTACACCTTC.